The rows below give T cell receptor beta chains drawn from one sample of a study of T cell responses to AZD1222 COVID-19 vaccine. The data were produced by immunoSEQ multiplex PCR, yet TCRdb's version contains in-frame clones alone and is incomplete. The sample consists of more than 150,000 clones, 90% to 95% of them appearing once. Sequences were derived from peripheral blood, sampled 28 days after the second AZD1222 dose. These receptors all stem from an adult who received the AZD1222 COVID-19 vaccine. CDR3s include the opening cysteine and the closing phenylalanine or tryptophan. A D gene is named only where the DNA matches it firmly. Only part of the rows carry a size: once, few, many, or a class if the clone is expanded.

cdr3_aa,cdr3_nt,j_call,d_call,v_call,clone_size
CASSSILAGGYNEQFF,TGTGCCAGCAGCTCTATACTAGCGGGAGGGTACAATGAGCAGTTCTTC,TRBJ2-1,TRBD2,TRBV7-6,-
CASSLRREGVDTQYF,TGTGCCAGCAGCTTACGGCGGGAGGGTGTAGATACGCAGTATTTT,TRBJ2-3,TRBD2,TRBV7-3,-
CASSLTGGGQPQHF,TGCGCCAGCAGCTTGACAGGGGGGGGTCAGCCCCAGCATTTT,TRBJ1-5,TRBD1,TRBV5-1,-
CAWSPLDRVSFEQYF,TGTGCCTGGAGTCCTCTCGACCGCGTCTCCTTCGAGCAGTACTTC,TRBJ2-7,-,TRBV30,-
CASSQGTGQSYGYTF,TGCGCCAGCAGCCAAGGGACAGGACAGAGCTATGGCTACACCTTC,TRBJ1-2,TRBD1,TRBV4-1,-
CASSQEYSNQPQHF,TGCGCCAGCAGCCAAGAATACAGCAATCAGCCCCAGCATTTT,TRBJ1-5,-,TRBV4-3,-
CASIVVTSGYEQYF,TGTGCCAGCATCGTGGTGACTAGCGGATACGAGCAGTACTTC,TRBJ2-7,TRBD2,TRBV2,once
CASSQGGLGNQPQHF,TGTGCCAGCAGCCAGGGGGGATTGGGCAATCAGCCCCAGCATTTT,TRBJ1-5,-,TRBV16,once
CASSVSSGGSYEQYF,TGTGCCAGCAGTGTCTCGAGTGGAGGTTCCTACGAGCAGTACTTC,TRBJ2-7,-,TRBV27,-
CASSPSQRGEKLFF,TGTGCCAGCTCACCATCTCAGAGGGGTGAAAAACTGTTTTTT,TRBJ1-4,-,TRBV18,once
CAWSGPRQEYYEQYF,TGTGCCTGGAGTGGCCCCCGACAGGAATACTACGAGCAGTACTTC,TRBJ2-7,-,TRBV30,-
CASSLGGGNGELFF,TGTGCCAGCAGCTTAGGGGGTGGTAACGGGGAGCTGTTTTTT,TRBJ2-2,-,TRBV7-2,-
CASSLKLYASTDTQYF,TGTGCCAGCAGCTTAAAACTTTATGCTAGCACAGATACGCAGTATTTT,TRBJ2-3,-,TRBV7-8,-
CASSTRLAGGVRELFF,TGTGCCAGTAGTACCAGACTAGCGGGAGGGGTCAGGGAGCTGTTTTTT,TRBJ2-2,TRBD2,TRBV19,-
CASSYWTLQTYEQYF,TGTGCCAGCAGTTATTGGACCCTCCAAACTTACGAGCAGTACTTC,TRBJ2-7,-,TRBV6-5,-
CASSYSAGGTEAFF,TGTGCCAGCAGTTACTCCGCAGGGGGCACTGAAGCTTTCTTT,TRBJ1-1,TRBD1,TRBV6-5,once
CASRGTWGELAQYF,TGCGCCAGCAGAGGGACGTGGGGAGAGTTGGCGCAGTATTTT,TRBJ2-3,-,TRBV10-2,-
CASSLQGANYGYTF,TGTGCCAGCAGTCTTCAGGGGGCCAACTATGGCTACACCTTC,TRBJ1-2,TRBD1,TRBV2,-
CASSSWGARNEQFF,TGTGCCAGCAGTTCCTGGGGGGCCCGCAATGAGCAGTTCTTC,TRBJ2-1,-,TRBV6-2/TRBV6-3,-
CASSLVINMNTEAFF,TGTGCCAGCAGCTTGGTCATAAACATGAACACTGAAGCTTTCTTT,TRBJ1-1,-,TRBV5-5,-
CASSQEAWRAWAQHF,TGTGCCAGCAGCCAGGAGGCTTGGCGTGCATGGGCCCAGCATTTT,TRBJ1-5,-,TRBV3-1/TRBV3-2,-
CASSPPKDRGTYNEQFF,TGTGCCAGCAGCCCCCCCAAAGACAGGGGGACTTACAATGAGCAGTTCTTC,TRBJ2-1,TRBD1,TRBV9,once
CASSLEGGHNEQFF,TGCGCCAGCAGCTTGGAGGGGGGTCACAATGAGCAGTTCTTC,TRBJ2-1,-,TRBV5-1,-
CASFKDKGNGYTF,TGTGCCAGTTTCAAGGACAAGGGAAATGGCTACACCTTC,TRBJ1-2,-,TRBV18,-
CASSPQLTGDTEAFF,TGCGCCAGCAGCCCTCAGTTGACAGGGGACACTGAAGCTTTCTTT,TRBJ1-1,TRBD1,TRBV5-1,once
CASSGIAGLRGETQYF,TGCGCCAGCAGTGGAATAGCGGGCCTGAGGGGAGAGACCCAGTACTTC,TRBJ2-5,TRBD2,TRBV10-2,-
CASSAGSGDEQYF,TGTGCCAGCAGCGCTGGTAGCGGGGACGAGCAGTACTTC,TRBJ2-7,TRBD2,TRBV4-2,-
CASSPGTGNEQYF,TGTGCCAGCTCACCGGGGACAGGGAACGAGCAGTACTTC,TRBJ2-7,TRBD1,TRBV18,-
CASSYSQSGQSYEQYF,TGTGCCAGCAGTTACTCCCAGAGCGGGCAATCCTACGAGCAGTACTTC,TRBJ2-7,-,TRBV6-6,-
CSVVGGAYTEAFF,TGCAGCGTTGTGGGGGGCGCGTACACTGAAGCTTTCTTT,TRBJ1-1,-,TRBV29-1,-
CAISDGDRGADTQYF,TGTGCCATCAGTGATGGGGACAGGGGTGCAGATACGCAGTATTTT,TRBJ2-3,TRBD1,TRBV10-3,-
CASSPRDRNNQPQHF,TGTGCCAGCAGTCCCCGGGACAGGAACAATCAGCCCCAGCATTTT,TRBJ1-5,TRBD1,TRBV27,-
CASSLRGSHTEAFF,TGTGCCAGCAGTTTACGAGGGAGTCACACTGAAGCTTTCTTT,TRBJ1-1,-,TRBV28,-
CASSQPDNSPLHF,TGTGCCAGCAGCCAACCTGATAATTCACCCCTCCACTTT,TRBJ1-6,-,TRBV3-1/TRBV3-2,few
CASSDGLEAFF,TGTGCCAGCAGTGACGGACTTGAAGCTTTCTTT,TRBJ1-1,-,TRBV6-2/TRBV6-3,once
CASKGGVAYEQYF,TGTGCCAGCAAAGGTGGGGTTGCCTACGAGCAGTACTTC,TRBJ2-7,-,TRBV6-5,-
CASSLGHRATGELFF,TGCGCCAGCAGCTTAGGTCATAGGGCCACCGGGGAGCTGTTTTTT,TRBJ2-2,-,TRBV5-1,-
CASSPEGGEQPQHF,TGCGCCAGCAGCCCGGAGGGAGGGGAACAGCCCCAGCATTTT,TRBJ1-5,-,TRBV5-1,few
CASSYFGTGFPDTQYF,TGTGCCAGCAGTTATTTCGGGACAGGGTTTCCAGATACGCAGTATTTT,TRBJ2-3,TRBD1,TRBV28,-
CASSRPGGSGNTIYF,TGTGCCAGCAGCCGCCCGGGGGGTTCTGGAAACACCATATATTTT,TRBJ1-3,-,TRBV28,-
CASSLSGVNTGELFF,TGTGCCAGCAGTTTGTCGGGGGTGAACACCGGGGAGCTGTTTTTT,TRBJ2-2,-,TRBV6-5,-
CASSPRTGTNTQYF,TGTGCCAGCAGCCCGCGTACCGGCACAAATACGCAGTATTTT,TRBJ2-3,-,TRBV7-8,once
CASSLGFAKGTYEQYF,TGTGCCAGCAGCTTAGGGTTCGCGAAGGGGACCTACGAGCAGTACTTC,TRBJ2-7,-,TRBV7-9,few
CASGRGTSGERTQYF,TGTGCCAGCGGGAGGGGAACTAGCGGAGAACGTACGCAGTATTTT,TRBJ2-3,TRBD2,TRBV6-5,-
CASSQVPGDNYGYTF,TGTGCCAGCAGCCAGGTCCCCGGAGACAATTATGGCTACACCTTC,TRBJ1-2,-,TRBV3-1/TRBV3-2,-
CASMRGAARGDTQYF,TGTGCCAGTATGAGGGGGGCAGCTCGAGGAGATACGCAGTATTTT,TRBJ2-3,-,TRBV19,-
CASSRGRGHEKLFF,TGTGCCAGCTCACGAGGAAGGGGACATGAAAAACTGTTTTTT,TRBJ1-4,-,TRBV18,once
CASSLNSGIETQYF,TGCGCCAGCAGCTTGAATAGCGGGATTGAGACCCAGTACTTC,TRBJ2-5,TRBD2,TRBV5-1,-
CASSYPPGQPNTEAFF,TGTGCCAGCAGCTACCCTCCGGGACAGCCGAACACTGAAGCTTTCTTT,TRBJ1-1,TRBD1,TRBV7-9,-
CASSIVGTSSYEQYF,TGTGCCAGTAGTATAGTCGGCACATCCTCCTACGAGCAGTACTTC,TRBJ2-7,-,TRBV19,few
CASRGTTNEQFF,TGTGCCAGCCGCGGAACTACCAATGAGCAGTTCTTC,TRBJ2-1,-,TRBV6-5,-
CASRTGTGYTF,TGCGCCAGCAGGACAGGGACTGGCTACACCTTC,TRBJ1-2,TRBD1,TRBV5-1,-
CASSFRSLDRVNEKLFF,TGTGCCAGCAGCTTCAGATCACTGGACAGGGTTAATGAAAAACTGTTTTTT,TRBJ1-4,TRBD1,TRBV7-9,-
CASSLSGLTGLEQYF,TGTGCCAGCAGCCTCAGCGGGTTAACAGGTTTAGAGCAGTACTTC,TRBJ2-7,-,TRBV5-5,-
CASSLPTGDYQPQHF,TGTGCCAGCAGCCTACCGACAGGGGATTATCAGCCCCAGCATTTT,TRBJ1-5,TRBD1,TRBV28,-
CASARQGANSLKYNEQFF,TGTGCCAGCGCACGACAGGGGGCGAATTCACTCAAGTACAATGAGCAGTTCTTC,TRBJ2-1,TRBD1,TRBV6-4,-
CASTLAGGPSTDTQYF,TGTGCCAGCACACTAGCGGGAGGGCCTAGCACAGATACGCAGTATTTT,TRBJ2-3,TRBD2,TRBV2,-